This TCR beta chain was observed in a study of cytomegalovirus exposure and HLA in healthy donors. General study findings and limits: Previous analysis showed most TCR beta V segments were productive about 87% or about 30% of the time.

Germline CDR1 and CDR2: KGHSH and LQKENI. The CDR3 spans 22 residues. V gave up 2 bases and J gave up 6 bases, with 37 bases separating them. About this clone itself: Its target is unknown.

The primer mix had 60 Vbeta and 13 Jbeta primers. Produced via immunoSEQ multiplex PCR; TCRdb's table is partial and in-frame only. The table records 200,000 to 250,000 clones, 65% to 90% of them present only once. The chain joins TRBV18 to TRBJ1-1, with D perhaps TRBD1 (6 bases). This clonotype was sampled from a girl under 18 in good health and CMV-seronegative. Sequenced material: PBMCs. Written as DNA, the CDR3 is TGTGCCAGCTCACCAACGACAGGACCTAGGACGTTTCGTGGCTCTTTAAGGGCTGAAGCTTTCTTT. Translated, it gives CASSPTTGPRTFRGSLRAEAFF.